This TCR beta chain was identified during a study of CD8 T cells in Susac syndrome. Random-hexamer reverse transcription was applied to about 0.5 to 1 ug RNA. TCR beta CDR3 was amplified by immunoSEQ covering 54 Vbeta and 13 Jbeta. In TCRdb, the immunoSEQ multiplex PCR reads were re-called with MiXCR into one record per CDR3 protein. The sample shows under 300,000 distinct CDR3 sequences, about 96% of them seen only once. V lost 6 bases and J 0 bases, leaving 9 bases between the germline ends. CDR3 size: 14 residues. The specimen was CD4+ T cells from PBMCs. The rearrangement uses TRBV12-3 or TRBV12-4 and TRBJ1-5; D is undetermined. This TCR came from a human donor with Susac syndrome. Here the CDR3 reads CASSPQPSNQPQHF. The CDR3 coding sequence is TGTGCCAGCAGCCCCCAGCCTAGCAATCAGCCCCAGCATTTT.